The source of this T cell receptor beta chain is a study of vaccination and CD4 T cells after COVID-19. Study summary: Recovered-phase convalescent patients showed SARS-CoV-2 positivity by nasal swab PCR; roughly ten were mild, one severe. Those taking part got two shots of either the BNT162b2 or the mRNA-1273 vaccine. Median time from COVID diagnosis to post-COVID sampling was more than 95 days (35 to 161).

This clonotype was recorded once. Its antigen is not known. Cultured CD4+ T cell DNA underwent sequencing with the Oncomine TCR Beta short-read assay. TCRdb reprocessed the PCR reads via MiXCR and lists one record per CDR3 protein. This repertoire shows 9,000 to 15,000 distinct CDR3 sequences, less than 55% found once; its top ten account for under 20%. The germline V gene has CDR1 LNHDA and CDR2 SQIVND (reference sequence). This CDR3 contains 14 residues. The V end lost 3 bases, the J end lost 9 bases, and 15 bases lay between the germline ends. As to treatment: approximately nine-day PBMC culture with coronavirus spike peptide pools or control peptides (ViraFEST assay). Fresh replacement IL-2 medium substituted for half the medium on days 3 and 7.

The receptor's source is a human donor with COVID-19. Sequenced: cultured CD4+ T cells from blood. V is TRBV19 and J is TRBJ2-1; D possibly corresponds to TRBD2 (7 bases). This CDR3 is CASSIGGGPFEQFF. DNA for the CDR3: TGTGCCAGTAGTATTGGGGGGGGGCCCTTTGAGCAGTTCTTC.